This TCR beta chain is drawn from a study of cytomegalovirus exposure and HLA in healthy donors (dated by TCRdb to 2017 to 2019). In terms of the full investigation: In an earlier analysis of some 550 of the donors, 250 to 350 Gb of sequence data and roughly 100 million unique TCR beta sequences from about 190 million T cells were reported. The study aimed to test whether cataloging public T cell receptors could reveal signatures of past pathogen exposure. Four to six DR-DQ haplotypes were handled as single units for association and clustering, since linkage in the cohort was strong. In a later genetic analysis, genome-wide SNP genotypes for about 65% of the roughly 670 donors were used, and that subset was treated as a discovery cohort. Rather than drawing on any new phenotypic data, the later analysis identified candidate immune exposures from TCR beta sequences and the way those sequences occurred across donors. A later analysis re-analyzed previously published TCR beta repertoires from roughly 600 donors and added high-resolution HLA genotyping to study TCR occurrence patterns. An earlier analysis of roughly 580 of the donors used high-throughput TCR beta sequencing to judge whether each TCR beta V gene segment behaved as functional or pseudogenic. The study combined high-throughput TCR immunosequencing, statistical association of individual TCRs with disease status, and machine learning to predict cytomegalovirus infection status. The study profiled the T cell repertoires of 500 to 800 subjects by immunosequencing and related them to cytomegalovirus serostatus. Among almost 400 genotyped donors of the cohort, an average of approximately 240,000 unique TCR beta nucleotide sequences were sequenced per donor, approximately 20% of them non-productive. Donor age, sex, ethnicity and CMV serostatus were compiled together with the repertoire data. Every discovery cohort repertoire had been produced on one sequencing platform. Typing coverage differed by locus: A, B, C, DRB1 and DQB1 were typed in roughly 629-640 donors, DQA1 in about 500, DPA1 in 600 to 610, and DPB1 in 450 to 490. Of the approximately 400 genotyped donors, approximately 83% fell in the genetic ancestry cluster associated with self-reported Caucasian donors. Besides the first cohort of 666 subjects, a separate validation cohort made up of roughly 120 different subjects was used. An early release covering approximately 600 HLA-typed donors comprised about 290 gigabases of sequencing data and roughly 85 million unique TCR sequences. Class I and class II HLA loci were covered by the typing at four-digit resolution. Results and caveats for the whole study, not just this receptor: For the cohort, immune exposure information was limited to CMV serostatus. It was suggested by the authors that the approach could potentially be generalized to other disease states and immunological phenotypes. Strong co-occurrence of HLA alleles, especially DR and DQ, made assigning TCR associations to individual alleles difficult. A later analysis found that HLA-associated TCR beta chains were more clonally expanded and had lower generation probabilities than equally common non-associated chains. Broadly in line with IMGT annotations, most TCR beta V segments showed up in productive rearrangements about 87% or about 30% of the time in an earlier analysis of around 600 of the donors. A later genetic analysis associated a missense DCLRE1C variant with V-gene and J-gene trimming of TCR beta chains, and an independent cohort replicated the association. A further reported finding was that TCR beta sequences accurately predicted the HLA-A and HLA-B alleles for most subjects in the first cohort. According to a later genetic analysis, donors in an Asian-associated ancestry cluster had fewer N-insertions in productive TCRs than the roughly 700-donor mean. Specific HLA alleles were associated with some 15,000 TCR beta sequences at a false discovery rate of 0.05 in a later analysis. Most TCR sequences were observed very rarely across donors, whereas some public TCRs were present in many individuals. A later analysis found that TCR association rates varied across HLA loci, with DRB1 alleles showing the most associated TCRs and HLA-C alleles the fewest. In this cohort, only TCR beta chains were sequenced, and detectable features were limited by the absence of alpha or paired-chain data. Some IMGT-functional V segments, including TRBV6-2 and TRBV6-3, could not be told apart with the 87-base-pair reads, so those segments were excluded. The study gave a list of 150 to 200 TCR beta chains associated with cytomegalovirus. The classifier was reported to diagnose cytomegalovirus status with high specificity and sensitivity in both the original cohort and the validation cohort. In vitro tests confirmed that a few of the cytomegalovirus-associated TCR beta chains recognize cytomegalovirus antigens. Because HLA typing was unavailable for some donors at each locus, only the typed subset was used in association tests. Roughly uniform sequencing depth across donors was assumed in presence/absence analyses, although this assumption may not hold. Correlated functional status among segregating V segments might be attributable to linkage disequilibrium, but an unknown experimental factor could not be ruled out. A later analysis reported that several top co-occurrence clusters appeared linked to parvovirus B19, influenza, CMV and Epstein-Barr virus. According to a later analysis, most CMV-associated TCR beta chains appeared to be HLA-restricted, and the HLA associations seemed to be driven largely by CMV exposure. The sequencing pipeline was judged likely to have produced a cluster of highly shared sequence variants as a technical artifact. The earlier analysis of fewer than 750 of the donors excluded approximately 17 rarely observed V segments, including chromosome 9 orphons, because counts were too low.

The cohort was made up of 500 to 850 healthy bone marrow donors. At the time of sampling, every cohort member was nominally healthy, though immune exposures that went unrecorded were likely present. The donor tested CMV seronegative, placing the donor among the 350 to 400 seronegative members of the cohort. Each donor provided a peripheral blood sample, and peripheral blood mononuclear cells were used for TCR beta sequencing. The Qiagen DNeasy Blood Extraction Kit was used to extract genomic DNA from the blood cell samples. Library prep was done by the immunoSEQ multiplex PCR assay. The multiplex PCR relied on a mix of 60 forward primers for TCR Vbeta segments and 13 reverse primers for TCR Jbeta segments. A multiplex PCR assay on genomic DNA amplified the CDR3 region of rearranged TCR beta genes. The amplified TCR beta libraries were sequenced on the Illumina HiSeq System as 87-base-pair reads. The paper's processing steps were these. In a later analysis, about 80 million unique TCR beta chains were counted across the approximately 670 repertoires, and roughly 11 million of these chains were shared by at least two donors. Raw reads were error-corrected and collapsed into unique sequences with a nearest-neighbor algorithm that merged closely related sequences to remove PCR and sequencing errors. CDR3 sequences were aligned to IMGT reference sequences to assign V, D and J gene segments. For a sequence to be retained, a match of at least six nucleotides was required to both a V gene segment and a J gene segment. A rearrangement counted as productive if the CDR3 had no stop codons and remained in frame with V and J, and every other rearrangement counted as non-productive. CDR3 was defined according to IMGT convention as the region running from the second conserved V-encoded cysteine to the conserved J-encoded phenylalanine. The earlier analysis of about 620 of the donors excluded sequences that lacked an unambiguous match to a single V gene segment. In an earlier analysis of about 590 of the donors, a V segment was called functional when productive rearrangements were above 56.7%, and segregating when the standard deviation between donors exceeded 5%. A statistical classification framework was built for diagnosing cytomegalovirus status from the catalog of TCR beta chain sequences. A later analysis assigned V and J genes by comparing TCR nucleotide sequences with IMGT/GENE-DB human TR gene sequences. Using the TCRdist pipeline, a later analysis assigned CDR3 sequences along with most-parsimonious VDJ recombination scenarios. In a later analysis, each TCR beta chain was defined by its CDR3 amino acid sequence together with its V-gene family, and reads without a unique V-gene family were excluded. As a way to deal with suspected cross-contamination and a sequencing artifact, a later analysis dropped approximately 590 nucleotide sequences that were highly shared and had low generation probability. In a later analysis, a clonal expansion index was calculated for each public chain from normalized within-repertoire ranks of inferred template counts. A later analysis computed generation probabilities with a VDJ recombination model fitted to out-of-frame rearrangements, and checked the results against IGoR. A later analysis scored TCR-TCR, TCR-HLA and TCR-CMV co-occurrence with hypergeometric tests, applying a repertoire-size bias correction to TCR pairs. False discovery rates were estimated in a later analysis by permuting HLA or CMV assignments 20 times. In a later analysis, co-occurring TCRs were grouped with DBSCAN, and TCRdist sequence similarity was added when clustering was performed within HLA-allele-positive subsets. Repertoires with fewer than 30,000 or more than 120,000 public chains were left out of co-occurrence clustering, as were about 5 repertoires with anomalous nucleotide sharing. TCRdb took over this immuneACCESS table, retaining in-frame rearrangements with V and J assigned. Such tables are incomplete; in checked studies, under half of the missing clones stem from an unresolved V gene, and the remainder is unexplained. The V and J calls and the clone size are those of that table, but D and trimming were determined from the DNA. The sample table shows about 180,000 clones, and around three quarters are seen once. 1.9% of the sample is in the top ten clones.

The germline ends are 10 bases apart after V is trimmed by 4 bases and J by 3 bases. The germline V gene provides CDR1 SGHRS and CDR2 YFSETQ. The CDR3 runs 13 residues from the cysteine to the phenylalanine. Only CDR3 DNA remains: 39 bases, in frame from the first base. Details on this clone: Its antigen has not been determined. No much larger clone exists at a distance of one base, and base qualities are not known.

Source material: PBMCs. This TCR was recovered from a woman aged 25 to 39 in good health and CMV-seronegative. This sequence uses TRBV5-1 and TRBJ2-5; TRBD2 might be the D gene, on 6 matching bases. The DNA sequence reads TGCGCCAGCAGCGCCCCGGGAGAAGAGACCCAGTACTTC. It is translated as CASSAPGEETQYF.